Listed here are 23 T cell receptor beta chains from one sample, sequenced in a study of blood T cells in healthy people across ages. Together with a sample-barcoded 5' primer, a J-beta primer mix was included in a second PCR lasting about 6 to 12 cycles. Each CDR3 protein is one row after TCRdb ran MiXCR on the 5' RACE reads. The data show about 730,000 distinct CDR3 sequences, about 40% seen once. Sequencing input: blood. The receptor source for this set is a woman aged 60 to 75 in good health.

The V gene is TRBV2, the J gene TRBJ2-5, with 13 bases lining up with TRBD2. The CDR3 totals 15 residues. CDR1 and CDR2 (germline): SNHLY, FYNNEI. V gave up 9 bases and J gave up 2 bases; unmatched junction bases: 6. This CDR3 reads CARGTSGAEQETQYF. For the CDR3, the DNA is TGTGCCAGAGGGACTAGCGGGGCAGAACAAGAGACCCAGTACTTC. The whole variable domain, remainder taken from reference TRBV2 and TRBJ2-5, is EPEVTQTPSHQVTQMGQEVILRCVPISNHLYFYWYRQILGQKVEFLVSFYNNEISEKSEIFDDQFSVERPDGSNFTLKIRSTKLEDSAMYFCARGTSGAEQETQYFGPGTRLLVL.

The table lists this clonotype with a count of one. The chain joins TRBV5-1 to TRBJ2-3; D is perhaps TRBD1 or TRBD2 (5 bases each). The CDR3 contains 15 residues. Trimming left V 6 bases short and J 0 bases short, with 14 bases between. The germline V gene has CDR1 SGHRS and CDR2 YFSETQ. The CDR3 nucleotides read TGCGCCAGCATGGGGGACGGACATAGCACAGATACGCAGTATTTT. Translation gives CASMGDGHSTDTQYF.

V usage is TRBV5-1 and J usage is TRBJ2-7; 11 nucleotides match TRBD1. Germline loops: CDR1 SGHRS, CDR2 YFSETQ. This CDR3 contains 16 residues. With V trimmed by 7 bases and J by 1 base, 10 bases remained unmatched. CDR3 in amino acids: CASSRGQGVSSYEQYF. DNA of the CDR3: TGCGCCAGCTCCCGGGGACAGGGGGTTTCTTCCTACGAGCAGTACTTC. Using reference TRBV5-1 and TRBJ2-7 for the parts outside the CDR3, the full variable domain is KAGVTQTPRYLIKTRGQQVTLSCSPISGHRSVSWYQQTPGQGLQFLFEYFSETQRNKGNFPGRFSGRQFSNSRSEMNVSTLELGDSALYLCASSRGQGVSSYEQYFGPGTRLTVT.

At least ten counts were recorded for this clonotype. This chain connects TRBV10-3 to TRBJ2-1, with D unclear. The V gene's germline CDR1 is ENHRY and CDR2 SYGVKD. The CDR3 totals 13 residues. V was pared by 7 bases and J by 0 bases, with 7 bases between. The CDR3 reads CAITTDSYNEQFF. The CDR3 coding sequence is TGTGCCATCACCACGGACTCCTACAATGAGCAGTTCTTC.

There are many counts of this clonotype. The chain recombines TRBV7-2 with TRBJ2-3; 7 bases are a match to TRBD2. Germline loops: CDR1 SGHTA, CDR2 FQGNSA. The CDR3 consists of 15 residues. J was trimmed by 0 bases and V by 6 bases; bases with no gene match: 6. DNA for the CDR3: TGTGCCAGCAGTGGGGCGCGGGGGAGCACAGATACGCAGTATTTT. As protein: CASSGARGSTDTQYF.

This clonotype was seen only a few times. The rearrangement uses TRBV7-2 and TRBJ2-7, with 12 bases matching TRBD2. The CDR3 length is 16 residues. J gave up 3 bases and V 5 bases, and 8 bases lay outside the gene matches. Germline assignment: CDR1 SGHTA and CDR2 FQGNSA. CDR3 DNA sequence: TGTGCCAGCAGCCCAGACTCGACTAGCGGGAGCTACGAGCAGTACTTC. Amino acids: CASSPDSTSGSYEQYF.

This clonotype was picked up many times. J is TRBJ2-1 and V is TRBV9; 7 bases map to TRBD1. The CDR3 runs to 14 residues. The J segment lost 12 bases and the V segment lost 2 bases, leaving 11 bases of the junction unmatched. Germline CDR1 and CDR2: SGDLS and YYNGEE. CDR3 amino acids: CASSVGTVGGGQFF. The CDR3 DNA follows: TGTGCCAGCAGCGTTGGGACAGTCGGTGGGGGGCAGTTCTTC. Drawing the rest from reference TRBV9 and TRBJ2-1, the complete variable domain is DSGVTQTPKHLITATGQRVTLRCSPRSGDLSVYWYQQSLDQGLQFLIQYYNGEERAKGNILERFSAQQFPDLHSELNLSSLELGDSALYFCASSVGTVGGGQFFGPGTRLTVL.

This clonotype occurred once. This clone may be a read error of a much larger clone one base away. The CDR3 protein is CAGTGTGNQPQHF. In nucleotides, the CDR3 is TGTGCCGGCACTGGGACTGGCAATCAGCCCCAGCATTTT. This chain connects TRBV25-1 to TRBJ1-5; D might be TRBD1 (5 bases). Germline values: CDR1 MGHDK, CDR2 SYGVNS. The CDR3 contains 13 residues. Trimming stripped 11 bases from V and 2 bases from J, with 13 bases between.

The CDR3 DNA is TGTGCCAGCAGTCTCGGACTAGCGGGAGAAGGGGGCGCGGAGACCCAGTACTTC. Translation: CASSLGLAGEGGAETQYF. The chain recombines TRBV28 with TRBJ2-5; 13 bases align to TRBD2. This CDR3 comprises 18 residues. With V trimmed by 5 bases and J by 5 bases, 14 bases remained unmatched. CDR1 is MDHEN and CDR2 is SYDVKM in the germline V gene.

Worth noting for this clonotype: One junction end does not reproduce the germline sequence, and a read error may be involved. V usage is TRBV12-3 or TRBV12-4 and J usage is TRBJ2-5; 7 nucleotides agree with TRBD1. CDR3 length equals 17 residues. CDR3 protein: CASSRAPGQILQENQYF. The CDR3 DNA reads TGTGCCAGCAGTCGGGCCCCGGGACAGATATTACAAGAGAACCAGTACTTC.

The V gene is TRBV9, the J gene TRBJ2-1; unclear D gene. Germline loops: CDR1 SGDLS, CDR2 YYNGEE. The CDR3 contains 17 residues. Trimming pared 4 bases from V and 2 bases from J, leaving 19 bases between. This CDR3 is CASSQGHGVSPYNEQFF. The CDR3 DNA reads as TGTGCCAGCAGCCAAGGTCACGGAGTGAGCCCCTACAATGAGCAGTTCTTC.

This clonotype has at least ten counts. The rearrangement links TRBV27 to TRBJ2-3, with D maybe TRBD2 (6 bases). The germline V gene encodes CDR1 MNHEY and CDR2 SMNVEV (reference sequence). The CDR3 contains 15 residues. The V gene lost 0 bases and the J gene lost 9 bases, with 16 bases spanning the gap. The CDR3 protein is CASSLSVPWGETQYF. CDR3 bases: TGTGCCAGCAGTTTATCTGTCCCCTGGGGGGAGACGCAGTATTTT.

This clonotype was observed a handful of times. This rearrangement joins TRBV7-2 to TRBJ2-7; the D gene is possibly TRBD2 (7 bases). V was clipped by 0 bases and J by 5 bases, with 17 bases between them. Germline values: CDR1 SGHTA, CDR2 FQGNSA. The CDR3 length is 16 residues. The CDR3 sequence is CASSLAGGGSWNEQYF. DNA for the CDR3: TGTGCCAGCAGCTTAGCCGGGGGCGGGAGTTGGAACGAGCAGTACTTC.

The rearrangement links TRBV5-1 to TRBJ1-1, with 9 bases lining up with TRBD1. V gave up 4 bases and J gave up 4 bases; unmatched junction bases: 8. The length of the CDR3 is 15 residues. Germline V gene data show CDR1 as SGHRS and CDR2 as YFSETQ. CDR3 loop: CASSVQGARGTEAFF. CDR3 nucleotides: TGCGCCAGCAGCGTACAGGGGGCGCGGGGCACTGAAGCTTTCTTT.

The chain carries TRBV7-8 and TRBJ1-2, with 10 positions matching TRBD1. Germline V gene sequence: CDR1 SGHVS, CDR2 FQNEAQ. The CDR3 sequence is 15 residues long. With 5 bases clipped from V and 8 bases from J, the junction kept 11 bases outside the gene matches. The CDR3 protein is CASSRPGQGITGYTF. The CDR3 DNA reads TGTGCCAGCAGCCGCCCGGGACAGGGGATAACGGGCTACACCTTC.

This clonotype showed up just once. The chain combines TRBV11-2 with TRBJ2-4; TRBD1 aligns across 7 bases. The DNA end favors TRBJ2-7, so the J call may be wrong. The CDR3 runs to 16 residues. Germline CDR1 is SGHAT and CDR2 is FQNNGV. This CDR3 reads CASSSYSGGDTYEQYF. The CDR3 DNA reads TGTGCCAGCAGCTCCTACTCAGGGGGTGATACCTACGAGCAGTACTTC.

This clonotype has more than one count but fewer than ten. This chain's CDR3 is CASSASWDGEQFF. CDR3 sequence (DNA): TGTGCCAGCAGTGCAAGCTGGGATGGTGAGCAGTTCTTC. V usage is TRBV25-1 and J usage is TRBJ2-1; D not resolved. This CDR3 is 13 amino acids long. Germline CDR1 and CDR2: MGHDK and SYGVNS. V was cut by 4 bases and J by 9 bases, with 13 bases left in between. Full variable domain (missing parts from reference TRBV25-1 and TRBJ2-1): EADIYQTPRYLVIGTGKKITLECSQTMGHDKMYWYQQDPGMELHLIHYSYGVNSTEKGDLSSESTVSRIRTEHFPLTLESARPSHTSQYLCASSASWDGEQFFGPGTRLTVL.

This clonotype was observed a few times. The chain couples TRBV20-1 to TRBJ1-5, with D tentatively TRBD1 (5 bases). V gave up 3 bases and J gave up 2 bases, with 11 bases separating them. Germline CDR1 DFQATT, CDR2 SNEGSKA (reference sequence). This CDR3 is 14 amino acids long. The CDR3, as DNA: TGCAGTGCTAGTGAGCGGGGCGGCAATCAGCCCCAGCATTTT. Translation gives CSASERGGNQPQHF.

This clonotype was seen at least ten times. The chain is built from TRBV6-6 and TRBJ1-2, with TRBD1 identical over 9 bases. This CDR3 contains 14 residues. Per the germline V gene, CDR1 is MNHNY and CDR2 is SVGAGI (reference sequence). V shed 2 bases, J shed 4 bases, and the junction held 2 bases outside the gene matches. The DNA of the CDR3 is TGTGCCAGCAGTTACCGGACAGGGGCCTATGGCTACACCTTC. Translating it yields CASSYRTGAYGYTF.

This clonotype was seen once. CDR3 bases: TGTGCCAGCAGACAAGTAGAGTCCCAGTACTTC. Translating gives CASRQVESQYF. The chain couples TRBV6-2 or TRBV6-3 to TRBJ2-7; D is ambiguous. Trimming removed 6 bases at V and 10 bases at J, with 13 bases between. The V gene's germline CDR1 is MNHEY and CDR2 SVGEGT. This CDR3 is built from 11 residues.

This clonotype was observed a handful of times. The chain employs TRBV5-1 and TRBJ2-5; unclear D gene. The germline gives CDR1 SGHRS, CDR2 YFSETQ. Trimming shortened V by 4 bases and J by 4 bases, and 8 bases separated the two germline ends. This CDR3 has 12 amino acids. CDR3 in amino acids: CASSHSTETQYF. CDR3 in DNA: TGCGCCAGCAGCCACTCGACAGAGACCCAGTACTTC.

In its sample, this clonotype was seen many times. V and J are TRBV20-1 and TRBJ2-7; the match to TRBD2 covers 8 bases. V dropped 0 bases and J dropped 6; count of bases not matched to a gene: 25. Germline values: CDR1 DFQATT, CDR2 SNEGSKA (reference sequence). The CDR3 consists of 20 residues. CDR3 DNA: TGCAGTGCTAGAGATCCTATTAGTAGCGGGACGGCCCGTTCGCTTAGCGAGCAGTACTTC. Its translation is CSARDPISSGTARSLSEQYF.

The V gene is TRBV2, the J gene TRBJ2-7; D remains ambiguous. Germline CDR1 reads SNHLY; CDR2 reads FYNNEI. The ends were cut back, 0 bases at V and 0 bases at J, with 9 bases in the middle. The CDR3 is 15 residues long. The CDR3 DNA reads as TGTGCCAGCAGTGAAGCGGGCAGGAGCTCCTACGAGCAGTACTTC. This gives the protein CASSEAGRSSYEQYF. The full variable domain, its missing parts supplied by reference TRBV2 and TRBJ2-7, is EPEVTQTPSHQVTQMGQEVILRCVPISNHLYFYWYRQILGQKVEFLVSFYNNEISEKSEIFDDQFSVERPDGSNFTLKIRSTKLEDSAMYFCASSEAGRSSYEQYFGPGTRLTVT.